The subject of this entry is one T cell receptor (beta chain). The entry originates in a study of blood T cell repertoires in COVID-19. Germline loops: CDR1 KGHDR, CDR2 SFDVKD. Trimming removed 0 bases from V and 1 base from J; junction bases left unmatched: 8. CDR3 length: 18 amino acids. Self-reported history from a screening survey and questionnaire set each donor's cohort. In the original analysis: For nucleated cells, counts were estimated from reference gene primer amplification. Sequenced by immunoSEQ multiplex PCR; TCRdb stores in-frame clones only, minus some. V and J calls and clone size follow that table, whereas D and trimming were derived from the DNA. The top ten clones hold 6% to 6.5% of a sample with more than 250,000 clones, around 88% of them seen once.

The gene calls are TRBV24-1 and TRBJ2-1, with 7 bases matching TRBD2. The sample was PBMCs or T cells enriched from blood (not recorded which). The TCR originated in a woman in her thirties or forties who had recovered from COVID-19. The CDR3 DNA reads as TGTGCCACCAGTGATTTGCGTCCGACTAGCTCTTCCTACAATGAGCAGTTCTTC. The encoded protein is CATSDLRPTSSSYNEQFF.